This T cell receptor (beta chain) was observed in a study of PD-1 blockade in classical Hodgkin lymphoma (dated by TCRdb to the early 2020s). Notes on the research overall: Nivolumab dosing was 3 mg/kg intravenously every 2 weeks, continuing until either disease progression or unacceptable toxicity. The study used CyTOF and TCR beta sequencing to define a peripheral blood immune signature of response to PD-1 blockade in classical Hodgkin lymphoma.

Genomic DNA was extracted with the Qiagen DNeasy kit from unsorted PBMCs and from negatively selected CD4+ and CD8+ fractions. Using primers that anneal to V and J segments, immunoSEQ multiplex PCR amplified the TCR beta CDR3 regions. A synthetic immune receptor repertoire was used to minimize amplification bias, and any residual bias was removed computationally once sequencing was done. For the original study's pipeline: Repertoire diversity was quantified as the Shannon entropy index using custom Python scripts. Unsorted, CD4+ and CD8+ repertoires were examined separately, except in combined analyses, for which CD4+ and CD8+ sequences were merged in silico. A clone counted as expanded when the clone's frequency after treatment rose at least 2-fold relative to C1D1, and clones undetected at baseline were given a pseudocount of 0.5. Clones with 0 or 1 copy at C1D1 were classified as singleton clones, and clones with 2 or more copies were classified as non-singleton clones. Clones expanded in unsorted samples were assigned a CD4+, CD8+ or unknown annotation through matching of protein sequences in sorted samples from the same patient. Wilcoxon tests on paired samples were used to test diversity changes from C1D1 to C4D1. In its TCRdb copy, this immuneACCESS table keeps in-frame sequences only and misses some clones. Where compared with another copy, unresolved V genes explain less than half of these, and the others have no known cause. V and J calls plus clone size are reproduced from that table; the DNA served to infer D and trimming. The sample profile shows approximately 41,000 clones; roughly 73% of them were found once. The ten largest clones represent 13% of the sample.

V loses 1 base of germline sequence and J loses 0 bases, and the interval between the two ends is 12 bases. Reading the germline V gene gives CDR1 SGHRS and CDR2 YFSETQ. The CDR3 holds 16 amino acids from the cysteine to the phenylalanine. Here the CDR3 DNA is all that survives: 48 bases in frame from base 1. This specimen's time point label, interpreted: cycle 1 day 1 (C1D1), immediately before nivolumab initiation. All trial patients had relapsed after autologous stem cell transplantation, with cohorts A, B and C differing in prior brentuximab vedotin exposure. A total of roughly 57 patients with relapsed/refractory classical Hodgkin lymphoma made up the trial cohort, and each patient's best overall response was complete response, partial response or progressive disease. In the multi-cohort phase II CheckMate 205 trial, trial patients received single-agent nivolumab. An independent review committee assessed best overall response using the 2007 International Working Group response criteria. Trial PBMCs were obtained immediately prior to nivolumab initiation (C1D1) and on therapy at cycle 2 day 1 and cycle 4 day 1. Peripheral blood was collected in 8 mL Vacutainer Cell Preparation Tubes, from which PBMCs were isolated by centrifugation and then cryopreserved.

Findings and caveats that apply to the study as a whole: Baseline diversity similar to that of newly diagnosed patients was observed in trial patients achieving complete response, whereas significantly lower diversity was observed in partial responders and progressors. Lower diversity was observed in patients in whom nivolumab was started less than 1 year after ASCT, and these patients were excluded from later analyses so that confounding by immune reconstitution would be avoided. Baseline TCR diversity was reported to be lower in newly diagnosed patients than in healthy donors, and even lower in relapsed/refractory patients. The study was limited to a single clinical trial cohort, and causes of repertoire differences, possibly disease activity or prior therapy, remained undefined. A significant rise by C4D1 was seen in CD4+ but not CD8+ TCR diversity (p=0.0027 vs p=0.16), with the rise being most apparent in complete responders (p=0.02).

Concerning this clone: Its antigen remains unidentified. The input lacks base qualities; no much larger clone sits a single base away.

In this chain, TRBV5-1 is recombined with TRBJ2-3; the D gene lacks a confident call. This sample comprised peripheral blood mononuclear cells (PBMCs), obtained at baseline. The TCR comes from a human donor with classical Hodgkin lymphoma. CDR3 region: CASSLPIAMSTDTQYF. The sequenced DNA: TGCGCCAGCAGCTTGCCTATCGCGATGAGCACAGATACGCAGTATTTT.